The 28 T cell receptor beta chains reported below all come from one sample, sequenced in a study of T-cell memory formation after mild COVID-19. TCRdb analysed the 5' RACE reads with MiXCR anew, one entry per CDR3 protein. The sample holds more than 350,000 distinct CDR3 sequences, about 15% seen once. The sample consisted of PBMCs or a T cell subset sorted from them (not recorded which). The receptors were gathered from a man younger than 35 who had mild COVID-19 (a few samples of this study predate the infection). Cell type and time point are not known.

This chain uses TRBV6-2 or TRBV6-3 with TRBJ2-2; D is ambiguous. Between the trimmed V and J ends, which lost 10 bases and 0 bases, there was a span of 9 bases. The germline V gene encodes CDR1 MNHEY and CDR2 SVGEGT. This CDR3 is 13 amino acids long. CDR3 nucleotide sequence: TGTGCCATCCCACTGACGAACACCGGGGAGCTGTTTTTT. Translating it yields CAIPLTNTGELFF.

CDR3 in amino acids: CASSTHGGNQPQHF. The CDR3 DNA follows: TGTGCCAGCAGCACCCACGGGGGCAATCAGCCCCAGCATTTT. The rearrangement uses TRBV6-2 or TRBV6-3 and TRBJ1-5; D is uncertain. Germline values: CDR1 MNHEY, CDR2 SVGEGT. The V and J ends lost 6 bases and 2 bases respectively, with 11 bases between them. There are 14 residues in the CDR3.

This chain connects TRBV5-1 to TRBJ2-7; D may be TRBD1 (6 bases). CDR1 and CDR2 from the germline V gene are SGHRS and YFSETQ. Trimming stripped 5 bases from V and 6 bases from J, with 12 bases between. The length of the CDR3 is 12 residues. CDR3: CASRIRGGEQYF. CDR3 sequence (DNA): TGCGCCAGCAGAATTCGAGGGGGCGAGCAGTACTTC.

The gene calls are TRBV2 and TRBJ2-5; D might be TRBD2 (5 bases). Trimming cost V 8 bases and J 5 bases, with 12 bases left between them. The CDR3 loop spans 12 amino acids. Germline V gene sequence: CDR1 SNHLY, CDR2 FYNNEI. CDR3: CASGREWETQYF. The CDR3, as DNA: TGTGCCAGCGGCCGGGAATGGGAGACCCAGTACTTC.

The CDR3 nucleotides read TGCAGCGTTGGACAGGGAAATGAAAAACTGTTTTTT. This gives the protein CSVGQGNEKLFF. V is TRBV29-1 and J is TRBJ1-4; 7 bases line up with TRBD1. The junction had 1 base not matched to a gene; V was cut back by 4 bases and J by 5 bases. Looked up from germline, CDR1 is SQVTM and CDR2 is ANQGSEA. The CDR3 is 12 amino acids. Together with reference TRBV29-1 and TRBJ1-4, the CDR3 gives the full variable domain: SAVISQKPSRDICQRGTSLTIQCQVDSQVTMMFWYRQQPGQSLTLIATANQGSEATYESGFVIDKFPISRPNLTFSTLTVSNMSPEDSSIYLCSVGQGNEKLFFGSGTQLSVL.

This clonotype has a handful of counts. The chain combines TRBV7-9 with TRBJ2-7; D unresolved. This CDR3 region has 16 residues. V shed 5 bases and J shed 2 bases, with 19 bases lying between them. Germline CDR1 is SEHNR and CDR2 is FQNEAQ (reference sequence). Here the CDR3 reads CASSPPSGHLTYEQYV. The CDR3 bases are TGTGCCAGCAGCCCCCCCTCGGGCCACTTAACCTACGAGCAGTACGTC.

This clonotype was detected a few times. The chain carries TRBV7-9 and TRBJ1-5; no definite D call. The CDR3 is made up of 16 amino acids. V gave up 7 bases and J gave up 3 bases, with 19 bases separating them. The germline CDR1 and CDR2 sequences are SEHNR and FQNEAQ (reference sequence). CDR3 loop: CASNSYAAGVNQPQHF. CDR3 nucleotides: TGTGCCAGCAACTCTTATGCGGCCGGGGTCAATCAGCCCCAGCATTTT.

The V gene is TRBV12-3 or TRBV12-4, the J gene TRBJ1-4; unclear D gene. CDR3 length: 15 amino acids. Trimming removed 4 bases at V and 8 bases at J, with 17 bases between. CDR3 DNA sequence: TGTGCCAGCAGTTCCGGGGTCCTGGAGGGAGAAAAACTGTTTTTT. Protein sequence: CASSSGVLEGEKLFF.

CDR3 region: CASSPRNGGTEAFF. CDR3 DNA sequence: TGTGCCAGCAGCCCCCGTAATGGGGGCACTGAAGCTTTCTTT. J is TRBJ1-1 and V is TRBV7-3; perhaps TRBD1 as D (5 bases). With 5 bases removed from V and 4 bases from J, the gap between germline ends came to 14 bases. The CDR3 loop spans 14 amino acids. The V gene's germline CDR1 is SGHTA and CDR2 FQGTGA.

This clonotype came up a few times. The V call is TRBV11-1, the J call TRBJ2-3, with unresolved D. This CDR3 has 16 residues. The ends were cut back, 5 bases at V and 2 bases at J, with 17 bases in the middle. Germline V CDR1 and CDR2: SGHAT, FQDESV (reference sequence). The CDR3 DNA follows: TGTGCCAGCAGCCGGCGACTGGAGAGGTCCACAGATACGCAGTATTTT. Translation gives CASSRRLERSTDTQYF.

CDR3 nucleotide sequence: TGCGCCAGCAGCCTAACCTTCAGGGAGCAGTTCTTC. Its protein product is CASSLTFREQFF. The rearrangement joins TRBV4-1 to TRBJ2-1; no clear D gene. The CDR3 totals 12 residues. The germline gives CDR1 MGHRA, CDR2 YSYEKL. The germline V and J ends were trimmed by 4 bases and 10 bases, with 11 bases remaining between them.

This clonotype was observed a few times. The chain links TRBV2 to TRBJ1-2; 8 bases match TRBD1. This CDR3 is built from 16 residues. Germline-derived CDR1 and CDR2 are SNHLY and FYNNEI. V gave up 1 base and J gave up 4 bases; unmatched junction bases: 8. DNA for the CDR3: TGTGCCAGCAGTGAAGGGGCAGGACAGGGCAGCTATGGCTACACCTTC. Translated, it gives CASSEGAGQGSYGYTF.

The chain couples TRBV6-5 to TRBJ2-5; 8 bases are shared with TRBD2. The length of the CDR3 is 16 residues. CDR1 and CDR2 (germline): MNHEY, SVGAGI. With V trimmed by 2 bases and J by 2 bases, 7 bases remained unmatched. The CDR3 DNA reads TGTGCCAGCAGTTACGGGCGGGGGGTACGGCAAGAGACCCAGTACTTC. It yields the protein CASSYGRGVRQETQYF.

This clonotype was recorded at least ten times. The chain joins TRBV5-4 to TRBJ1-4; 9 bases fit TRBD1. Trimming removed 4 bases from V and 8 bases from J; junction bases left unmatched: 9. The length of the CDR3 is 15 residues. Per germline, CDR1 SGHNT and CDR2 YYREEE (reference sequence). CDR3 amino acids: CASSLGGTGREKLFF. CDR3 nucleotide sequence: TGTGCCAGCAGCCTGGGGGGGACAGGGCGCGAAAAACTGTTTTTT. Looking up the rest from reference TRBV5-4 and TRBJ1-4 gives the full variable domain: ETGVTQSPTHLIKTRGQQVTLRCSSQSGHNTVSWYQQALGQGPQFIFQYYREEENGRGNFPPRFSGLQFPNYSSELNVNALELDDSALYLCASSLGGTGREKLFFGSGTQLSVL.

The rearrangement uses TRBV7-2 and TRBJ2-7, with D possibly being TRBD2 (6 bases). In germline, CDR1 is SGHTA, CDR2 FQGNSA. The CDR3 loop spans 14 amino acids. V was pared by 3 bases and J by 6 bases, with 15 bases between. The CDR3 DNA reads TGTGCCAGCAGCTTCGCCGGGAGTTCATCCGAGCAGTACTTC. The encoded protein is CASSFAGSSSEQYF.

This clonotype was found a few times. J is TRBJ2-3 and V is TRBV4-1; a weak D match, TRBD2 (6 bases). Trimming removed 0 bases at V and 2 bases at J, with 12 bases between. Per germline, CDR1 MGHRA and CDR2 YSYEKL. This CDR3 has 16 residues. CDR3 coding DNA: TGCGCCAGCAGCCAAGAGTCGCGGGGCTACACAGATACGCAGTATTTT. Its protein product is CASSQESRGYTDTQYF.

The genes are TRBV11-2 and TRBJ2-5, with TRBD2 identical over 10 bases. CDR1 is SGHAT and CDR2 is FQNNGV in the germline V gene. The CDR3 has 17 amino acids. V was clipped by 1 base and J by 3 bases; unmatched bases: 8. CDR3: CASSLGYLAGVEETQYF. The CDR3 bases are TGTGCCAGCAGCTTAGGCTATCTAGCGGGGGTCGAAGAGACCCAGTACTTC.

The chain uses TRBV12-3 or TRBV12-4 and TRBJ1-2; the D is unclear. CDR3 length: 15 residues. V lost 2 bases, J lost 0 bases, and 10 bases lay in between. CDR3 sequence (DNA): TGTGCCAGCAGTTTAAGCGGGATAGCTAACTATGGCTACACCTTC. Protein product: CASSLSGIANYGYTF.

In this sample, this clonotype turned up a few times. The chain has TRBV12-3 or TRBV12-4 and TRBJ2-5; D possibly corresponds to TRBD2 (6 bases). The V end lost 5 bases, the J end lost 2 bases, and 15 bases lay between the germline ends. The length of the CDR3 is 15 residues. The CDR3 sequence: CASSGSGGPQETQYF. The CDR3 nucleotides read TGTGCCAGCAGTGGGTCCGGGGGACCACAAGAGACCCAGTACTTC.

The rearrangement joins TRBV5-1 to TRBJ1-2; 7 bases agree with TRBD1. V lost 6 bases to trimming and J lost 5 bases; unmatched junction nucleotides: 7. The germline V gene encodes CDR1 SGHRS and CDR2 YFSETQ. CDR3 length equals 13 residues. The CDR3 DNA is TGCGCCAGCACCCGGTGGGGACAGTATGGCTACACCTTC. Encoded protein: CASTRWGQYGYTF. The whole variable domain, remainder taken from reference TRBV5-1 and TRBJ1-2, is KAGVTQTPRYLIKTRGQQVTLSCSPISGHRSVSWYQQTPGQGLQFLFEYFSETQRNKGNFPGRFSGRQFSNSRSEMNVSTLELGDSALYLCASTRWGQYGYTFGSGTRLTVV.

This chain links TRBV20-1 with TRBJ1-5; 8 bases are shared with TRBD1. Germline V CDR1 and CDR2: DFQATT, SNEGSKA (reference sequence). This CDR3 region has 13 residues. V was clipped by 3 bases and J by 5 bases; unmatched bases: 3. CDR3 protein: CSARLQGDQPQHF. The CDR3 DNA is TGCAGTGCTAGGTTACAGGGGGATCAGCCCCAGCATTTT.

V usage is TRBV4-1 and J usage is TRBJ2-3; 8 bases map to TRBD2. The CDR3 is 15 residues long. CDR1 MGHRA and CDR2 YSYEKL come from the germline V gene. The V segment lost 8 bases and the J segment 1 base; nucleotides outside the gene matches: 8. CDR3 protein: CASLGGGRGTDTQYF. Here the CDR3 DNA reads TGCGCCAGCCTCGGGGGGGGAAGAGGCACAGATACGCAGTATTTT.

The chain is built from TRBV6-5 and TRBJ1-6; no firm D call. Deletions cut 4 bases from V and 7 bases from J, with 14 bases between. Germline-derived CDR1 and CDR2 are MNHEY and SVGAGI. The CDR3 is 15 residues long. The CDR3 loop reads CASSFKVRRNSPLHF. CDR3 nucleotide sequence: TGTGCCAGCAGTTTTAAGGTCAGAAGGAATTCACCCCTCCACTTT.

This clonotype occurred a few times. The chain is built from TRBV21-1 and TRBJ1-3. TRBV21-1 is flagged as a pseudogene. This CDR3 comprises 12 residues. CDR3 region: CASSTFGNTIYF. As DNA, the CDR3 is TGTGCCAGCAGCACCTTCGGAAACACCATATATTTT.

At least ten counts were recorded for this clonotype. The gene calls are TRBV28 and TRBJ2-1; TRBD1 agrees at 10 bases. Germline assignment: CDR1 MDHEN and CDR2 SYDVKM. After removal of 5 bases from V and 6 bases from J, the junction contained 7 bases not matched to a gene. This CDR3 comprises 15 residues. Here the CDR3 DNA reads TGTGCCAGCAGTCCCGGGACAGGGGACGCCAATGAGCAGTTCTTC. Its translation is CASSPGTGDANEQFF.

With regard to this clonotype: This could be a read error, since a much larger clone is one nucleotide away. V gene TRBV11-2 combines with J gene TRBJ2-7; perhaps TRBD1 as D (6 bases). From germline, CDR1 is SGHAT and CDR2 FQNNGV. V shed 6 bases and J shed 5 bases, with 14 bases lying between them. The CDR3 sequence is 13 residues long. CDR3 residues: CASRSLDSDEQYV. The DNA of the CDR3 is TGTGCCAGCAGATCCCTGGACAGCGACGAGCAGTACGTC.

There are a few counts of this clonotype. The CDR3 reads CASRREVGNEQFF. The CDR3 DNA reads as TGTGCCAGCAGACGTGAGGTGGGGAATGAGCAGTTCTTC. The genes are TRBV5-5 and TRBJ2-1; unclear D gene. V gave up 5 bases and J gave up 7 bases, with 13 bases separating them. The CDR3 extends over 13 amino acids. Germline V gene lookup returns CDR1 SGHKS and CDR2 YYEKEE (reference sequence).

This clonotype was detected a few times. The chain recombines TRBV5-1 with TRBJ2-5; 12 bases map to TRBD1. With 4 bases clipped from V and 4 bases from J, the junction kept 5 bases outside the gene matches. The CDR3 totals 15 residues. Germline assignment: CDR1 SGHRS and CDR2 YFSETQ. The CDR3 sequence is CASSGGTGGGETQYF. CDR3 nucleotides: TGCGCCAGCAGCGGCGGGACAGGGGGCGGAGAGACCCAGTACTTC. The whole variable domain, filled in from reference TRBV5-1 and TRBJ2-5, reads KAGVTQTPRYLIKTRGQQVTLSCSPISGHRSVSWYQQTPGQGLQFLFEYFSETQRNKGNFPGRFSGRQFSNSRSEMNVSTLELGDSALYLCASSGGTGGGETQYFGPGTRLLVL.